Shown below are 7 T cell receptor beta chains from a single sample sequenced in a study of shared clonotypes between healthy human individuals. Only in-frame clones appear in the TCRdb table, and some are missing; sequencing was by immunoSEQ multiplex PCR. The sample contains 100,000 to 120,000 clones, 65% to 75% of which appear only once. The sequencing sample was made of memory CD8+ T cells sorted from blood. Regarding subset: CD45RO+ cells pooled with CCR7-negative TemRA cells. These receptors were obtained from a woman aged 30 to 39 in good health.

Only one count was recorded for this clone. The rearrangement uses TRBV5-5 and TRBJ2-3; 9 bases agree with TRBD2. Germline V gene sequence: CDR1 SGHKS, CDR2 YYEKEE (reference sequence). The CDR3 is 17 residues long. V shed 2 bases, J shed 5 bases, and the junction held 12 bases outside the gene matches. The chain's CDR3 is CASSFGYRLAGKDTQYF. The CDR3 bases are TGTGCCAGCAGCTTCGGGTACCGTCTAGCGGGAAAAGATACGCAGTATTTT.

This clone was counted once. The chain uses TRBV28 and TRBJ1-2, with 7 bases identical to TRBD1. The CDR3 has 15 amino acids. The germline V gene has CDR1 MDHEN and CDR2 SYDVKM. Trimming took 10 bases from V and 1 from J; bases not matched to a gene: 12. This chain's CDR3 is CATVGSRGINYGYTF. CDR3 sequence (DNA): TGTGCCACCGTGGGGAGCAGGGGGATTAACTATGGCTACACCTTC.

The chain has TRBV21-1 and TRBJ1-1; no check of the table's D call, TRBD1, against the DNA was made. TRBV21-1 is noted as a pseudogene. The CDR3 covers 14 residues. CDR3 in amino acids: CASGTVRIDTEAFF. DNA for the CDR3: TGTGCCAGTGGGACAGTAAGGATCGACACTGAAGCTTTCTTT.

For the CDR3, the DNA is TGCGCCAGCAGCGAGGAACAGGGCATGAACCCGATTTCCACTGAAGCTTTCTTT. This encodes CASSEEQGMNPISTEAFF. V is TRBV5-1 and J is TRBJ1-1, with D perhaps matching TRBD1 (6 bases). CDR1 and CDR2 from the germline V gene are SGHRS and YFSETQ. V dropped 4 bases and J dropped 4 bases, with 26 bases sitting between them. This CDR3 spans 18 amino acids.

On this clone: With only one base between it and a far larger clone, this is likely a read error. This chain links TRBV5-4 with TRBJ1-2, with D perhaps TRBD1 (5 bases). V was pared by 0 bases and J by 4 bases, with 10 bases between. This CDR3 is built from 14 residues. The V gene's germline CDR1 is SGHNT and CDR2 YYREEE (reference sequence). As DNA, the CDR3 is TGTGCCAGCAGCTTGGAACAGGCTCGCTATGGCTACACCTTC. It yields the protein CASSLEQARYGYTF.

This clone appeared a single time. The chain links TRBV28 to TRBJ2-5; D is perhaps TRBD2 (6 bases). The end of the DNA fits TRBJ2-7 better, so the J call may be wrong. The V gene's germline CDR1 is MDHEN and CDR2 SYDVKM. The CDR3 has 13 residues. The CDR3 DNA reads as TGTGCCAGCCGCGCGCGGGGAACCTACGAGCAGTACTTC. Protein: CASRARGTYEQYF.

Here the CDR3 reads CASSPLLASRYEQYF. The DNA of the CDR3 is TGTGCCAGCTCACCACTTTTGGCTAGTCGCTACGAGCAGTACTTC. The chain carries TRBV18 and TRBJ2-7; unclear D gene. V lost 1 base and J lost 3, with 13 bases in between. The length of the CDR3 is 15 residues. CDR1 and CDR2 (germline): KGHSH, LQKENI.